This T cell receptor (beta chain) originates from a study of blood T cell repertoires in COVID-19. After removal of 0 bases from V and 2 bases from J, the junction contained 6 bases not matched to a gene. CDR1 and CDR2 (germline): SGDLS, YYNGEE. The length of the CDR3 is 16 residues. Per the study methods: Reference gene primer amplification gave nucleated cell count estimates. Clones were sequenced by immunoSEQ multiplex PCR, and TCRdb holds only the in-frame ones, with some missing. V and J calls and clone size are copied from that table; D and trimming were computed from the DNA. The sample holds 150,000 to 200,000 clones, about 78% seen once. Participants were aged about 18 to 90 years, lived in over 20 US areas, and enrolled virtually. Researchers sorted participants into cohorts using their self-reported clinical history.

This sequence joins TRBV9 and TRBJ2-7, with 9 bases lining up with TRBD1. The sequenced material came from PBMCs or T cells enriched from blood (not recorded which). The sequence came from a woman aged 45-60 years who had recovered from COVID-19. The DNA for the CDR3 is TGTGCCAGCAGCGTAGCCGCGGGACAGGGCACCTACGAGCAGTACTTC. Amino acid sequence: CASSVAAGQGTYEQYF.